The 30 T cell receptor beta chains presented below share a single source sample, sequenced in a study of early T cells in non-severe SARS-CoV-2 infection. TCRdb re-analysed the 5' RACE reads in MiXCR, keeping a single row per CDR3 protein. The sample contains about 83,000 distinct CDR3 sequences, around 12% of which appear only once. The sample comprised whole blood. These receptors all come from an adult who was a healthcare worker with PCR-confirmed SARS-CoV-2 infection or an uninfected control (not recorded which).

The chain uses TRBV7-8 and TRBJ2-1; D not resolved. Trimming took off 2 bases at V and 9 bases at J, with 5 bases between the two ends. CDR1 and CDR2 from the germline V gene are SGHVS and FQNEAQ. The CDR3 length is 11 residues. The CDR3 DNA follows: TGTGCCAGCAGCTTATTCGGTGAGCAGTTCTTC. Amino acids: CASSLFGEQFF.

This chain uses TRBV7-9 with TRBJ1-2; D is unclear. Per germline, CDR1 SEHNR and CDR2 FQNEAQ (reference sequence). V lost 5 bases and J 3 bases, leaving 16 bases between the germline ends. The CDR3 totals 15 residues. CDR3 sequence (DNA): TGTGCCAGCAGCCCTCCCTCGGGGAGTTACTATGGCTACACCTTC. As protein: CASSPPSGSYYGYTF.

This clonotype was observed at least ten times. The chain employs TRBV11-2 and TRBJ2-7, with TRBD2 matching 7 bases. The CDR3 spans 15 residues. V dropped 5 bases and J dropped 2; count of bases not matched to a gene: 9. The germline CDR1 and CDR2 sequences are SGHAT and FQNNGV. CDR3 sequence: CASSGAGTGAYEQYF. The CDR3, as DNA: TGTGCCAGCAGCGGAGCGGGGACCGGTGCCTACGAGCAGTACTTC.

This clonotype was seen a handful of times. A read error may be the cause here, since a much bigger clone is one base away. V gene TRBV7-9 combines with J gene TRBJ2-3, with 10 nucleotides matching TRBD1. V lost 9 bases and J lost 4; bases outside the gene matches: 10. The CDR3 extends over 15 amino acids. Per germline, CDR1 SEHNR and CDR2 FQNEAQ (reference sequence). This chain's CDR3 is CASNWRQGASDTQYF. CDR3 nucleotide sequence: TGTGCCAGTAACTGGCGACAGGGGGCCTCAGATACGCAGTATTTT.

V gene TRBV29-1 combines with J gene TRBJ2-4; D may be TRBD2 (5 bases). The CDR3 is 13 residues long. Germline loops: CDR1 SQVTM, CDR2 ANQGSEA. V gave up 4 bases and J gave up 5 bases, with 12 bases separating them. CDR3 in amino acids: CSVVRGGQNIQYF. Here the CDR3 DNA reads TGCAGCGTTGTACGGGGTGGCCAAAACATTCAGTACTTC.

With regard to this clonotype: This may come from a read error, since a much larger clone is one base off. V is TRBV7-2 and J is TRBJ2-7; 8 bases are a match to TRBD1. The CDR3 spans 12 residues. Germline CDR1 is SGHTA and CDR2 is FQGNSA. The V and J ends lost 6 bases and 7 bases, in that order; junction bases with no gene match: 5. The CDR3 sequence: CASSPDRAEQYF. The CDR3 bases are TGTGCCAGCAGTCCGGACAGGGCAGAGCAGTACTTC.

The chain carries TRBV24-1 and TRBJ1-4; 7 bases are shared with TRBD1. CDR1 is KGHDR, CDR2 SFDVKD, per germline. Trimming took 8 bases from V and 5 from J; bases not matched to a gene: 1. This CDR3 contains 12 residues. In DNA, the CDR3 is TGTGCCACCATGGGACAGAATGAAAAACTGTTTTTT. Translated: CATMGQNEKLFF.

This clonotype was observed many times. V gene TRBV20-1 combines with J gene TRBJ2-4; 16 bases match TRBD2. V was clipped by 5 bases and J by 8 bases; unmatched bases: 12. The germline gives CDR1 DFQATT, CDR2 SNEGSKA (reference sequence). There are 17 residues in the CDR3. In DNA, the CDR3 is TGCAGTGCTGAGGCTCCGGGACTAGCGGGAGGGCCTGACATTCAGTACTTC. Translation: CSAEAPGLAGGPDIQYF.

V gene TRBV9 combines with J gene TRBJ2-2; 9 bases fit TRBD1. The CDR3 length is 15 residues. The V and J ends lost 8 bases and 4 bases, in that order; junction bases with no gene match: 9. CDR1 is SGDLS, CDR2 YYNGEE, per germline. The CDR3 DNA reads TGTGCCAGTGCCGGGGGGACAGGGACCACCGGGGAGCTGTTTTTT. Translating gives CASAGGTGTTGELFF.

This clonotype has more than one count but fewer than ten. The genes are TRBV5-6 and TRBJ2-3, with a tentative D call TRBD2 (6 bases). V lost 4 bases and J 3 bases, leaving 12 bases between the germline ends. In germline, CDR1 is SGHDT, CDR2 YYEEEE. There are 14 residues in the CDR3. The CDR3 coding sequence is TGTGCCAGCAGCCGCAAGACTAGTACAGATACGCAGTATTTT. The encoded protein is CASSRKTSTDTQYF.

This clonotype showed up just a few times. The rearrangement uses TRBV10-3 and TRBJ2-7; the D gene is possibly TRBD2 (6 bases). V gave up 8 bases and J gave up 0 bases, with 17 bases separating them. CDR3 length: 15 residues. Germline assignment: CDR1 ENHRY and CDR2 SYGVKD. Here the CDR3 reads CAISEGPHLSYEQYF. CDR3 coding DNA: TGTGCCATCTCGGAGGGACCGCATCTCTCCTACGAGCAGTACTTC.

This clonotype showed up many times. The rearrangement uses TRBV4-2 and TRBJ2-1; TRBD2 might be the D (5 bases). Between the trimmed V and J ends, which lost 2 bases and 4 bases, there was a span of 12 bases. The CDR3 has 15 residues. Looked up from germline, CDR1 is LGHNA and CDR2 is YNFKEQ. This chain's CDR3 is CASSQSSLAYNEQFF. CDR3 DNA sequence: TGTGCCAGCAGCCAATCAAGTCTAGCTTACAATGAGCAGTTCTTC.

V is TRBV6-6 and J is TRBJ1-5; D remains ambiguous. Germline V gene lookup returns CDR1 MNHNY and CDR2 SVGAGI (reference sequence). Between the trimmed V and J ends, which lost 1 base and 7 bases, there was a span of 14 bases. This CDR3 has 15 residues. The CDR3 protein is CASSYFALMDQPQHF. Here the CDR3 DNA reads TGTGCCAGCAGTTACTTTGCCCTCATGGACCAGCCCCAGCATTTT.

This clonotype was detected a few times. The chain uses TRBV20-1 and TRBJ2-5; 7 bases line up with TRBD1. The germline CDR1 and CDR2 sequences are DFQATT and SNEGSKA (reference sequence). Trimming at V came to 6 bases and at J to 2 bases, leaving 3 bases not matched to a gene. The CDR3 loop spans 12 amino acids. For the CDR3, the DNA is TGCAGTGCCCTGGGACAGCAAGAGACCCAGTACTTC. Its protein product is CSALGQQETQYF.

This clonotype was seen many times. The chain is built from TRBV15 and TRBJ2-2; the match to TRBD2 covers 9 bases. The V gene end was trimmed by 0 bases and the J gene end by 1 base; junction bases not matched to a gene: 6. The CDR3 runs 18 residues. Germline-derived CDR1 and CDR2 are LNHNV and YYDKDF (reference sequence). For the CDR3, the DNA is TGTGCCACCAGCAGAGATCGAGGCGGGAGGGGGAACACCGGGGAGCTGTTTTTT. Protein product: CATSRDRGGRGNTGELFF.

This clonotype appeared a few times. This chain connects TRBV9 to TRBJ2-5; D gene unclear. Trimming left V 0 bases short and J 5 bases short, with 11 bases between. This CDR3 contains 14 residues. CDR1 is SGDLS and CDR2 is YYNGEE in the germline V gene. CDR3 protein: CASSVGTVGETQYF. The CDR3 DNA follows: TGTGCCAGCAGCGTAGGGACGGTCGGGGAGACCCAGTACTTC.

This chain uses TRBV7-2 with TRBJ2-2; the match to TRBD2 covers 8 bases. Germline V CDR1 and CDR2: SGHTA, FQGNSA. The CDR3 consists of 16 residues. V lost 5 bases, J lost 4 bases, and 9 bases stayed unmatched. The CDR3 sequence: CASSPHGRAGTGELFF. CDR3 coding DNA: TGTGCCAGCAGCCCCCACGGGAGGGCTGGCACCGGGGAGCTGTTTTTT.

This clonotype was seen ten or more times. This chain links TRBV30 with TRBJ1-1, with D uncertain. Germline CDR1 and CDR2: GTSNPN and SVGIG (reference sequence). The CDR3 consists of 11 residues. CDR3 nucleotides: TGTGCGCTTGAAAGGAACACTGAAGCTTTCTTT. It is translated as CALERNTEAFF.

This clonotype was detected only a few times. The chain carries TRBV27 and TRBJ1-1; D unclear. The germline gives CDR1 MNHEY, CDR2 SMNVEV (reference sequence). V lost 3 bases to trimming and J lost 1 base, with 12 bases between them. The length of the CDR3 is 15 residues. This CDR3 is CASSFDGLGNTEAFF. CDR3 bases: TGTGCCAGCAGTTTCGACGGTCTTGGGAACACTGAAGCTTTCTTT.

The chain carries TRBV29-1 and TRBJ1-4, with D possibly being TRBD1 (5 bases). In germline, CDR1 is SQVTM, CDR2 ANQGSEA. Between the trimmed V and J ends, which lost 8 bases and 8 bases, there was a span of 12 bases. The CDR3 runs 11 residues. The CDR3 region is CSFRRGEKLFF. The CDR3 DNA is TGCAGCTTCCGGAGGGGCGAAAAACTGTTTTTT.

This chain links TRBV19 with TRBJ1-5; no definite D call. Trimming left V 6 bases short and J 7 bases short, with 19 bases between. The germline V gene encodes CDR1 LNHDA and CDR2 SQIVND (reference sequence). The CDR3 extends over 15 amino acids. The DNA of the CDR3 is TGTGCCAGTAGCCTATTACGGGATCTGGAGCAGCCCCAGCATTTT. It is translated as CASSLLRDLEQPQHF.

This clonotype was counted only a few times. The CDR3 nucleotides read TGTGCCAGCAGTTACGGATCTCTTTCTAGCTTCGAGTCAGATACGCAGTATTTT. Translating gives CASSYGSLSSFESDTQYF. The J gene is TRBJ2-3, the V gene TRBV6-5; D is perhaps TRBD2 (5 bases). This CDR3 is 18 amino acids long. From germline, CDR1 is MNHEY and CDR2 SVGAGI. The ends were cut back, 2 bases at V and 4 bases at J, with 22 bases in the middle.

This chain links TRBV4-3 with TRBJ2-3, with TRBD2 matching over 9 bases. V shed 0 bases and J 3 bases; nucleotides not matched to a gene: 10. Germline V gives CDR1 LGHNA, CDR2 YSLEER. This CDR3 has 18 residues. This CDR3 is CASSQDIWAGGITDTQYF. The CDR3 nucleotides read TGCGCCAGCAGCCAAGATATTTGGGCGGGAGGGATAACAGATACGCAGTATTTT.

The V call is TRBV19, the J call TRBJ1-2; D call uncertain. This CDR3 region has 12 residues. The V gene's germline CDR1 is LNHDA and CDR2 SQIVND (reference sequence). V gave up 3 bases and J gave up 8 bases, with 10 bases separating them. The CDR3, as DNA: TGTGCCAGTAGTATCGGAGGGAACGGCTACACCTTC. Translation: CASSIGGNGYTF.

This clonotype was detected only a few times. The chain carries TRBV15 and TRBJ2-1, with a tentative D call TRBD2 (6 bases). The length of the CDR3 is 14 residues. The ends were cut back, 3 bases at V and 0 bases at J, with 6 bases in the middle. Germline CDR1 reads LNHNV; CDR2 reads YYDKDF (reference sequence). The chain's CDR3 is CATSSGSSYNEQFF. DNA for the CDR3: TGTGCCACCAGCAGCGGGAGCTCCTACAATGAGCAGTTCTTC. Using reference TRBV15 and TRBJ2-1 for the parts outside the CDR3, the full variable domain is DAMVIQNPRYQVTQFGKPVTLSCSQTLNHNVMYWYQQKSSQAPKLLFHYYDKDFNNEADTPDNFQSRRPNTSFCFLDIRSPGLGDTAMYLCATSSGSSYNEQFFGPGTRLTVL.

This clonotype was found a few times. The V gene is TRBV9, the J gene TRBJ2-7; D gene ambiguous. Germline values: CDR1 SGDLS, CDR2 YYNGEE. This CDR3 is 13 amino acids long. Trimming stripped 0 bases from V and 7 bases from J, with 11 bases between. In nucleotides, the CDR3 is TGTGCCAGCAGCGTAGACCAGGTCGGGGAGCAGTACTTC. Its protein product is CASSVDQVGEQYF.

This clonotype was observed at least ten times. The rearrangement links TRBV14 to TRBJ2-7, with 7 bases matching TRBD2. The germline V gene encodes CDR1 SGHDN and CDR2 FVKESK. This CDR3 contains 12 residues. V shed 1 base, J shed 9 bases, and the junction held 3 bases outside the gene matches. The DNA of the CDR3 is TGTGCCAGCAGCCAAGGGGACTACCCGCAGTACTTC. Its protein product is CASSQGDYPQYF.

The rearrangement uses TRBV27 and TRBJ1-6, with TRBD1 matching 9 bases. V gave up 5 bases and J gave up 13 bases; unmatched junction bases: 12. There are 15 residues in the CDR3. The V gene's germline CDR1 is MNHEY and CDR2 SMNVEV (reference sequence). The CDR3 here is CASSTGTGKLSPLHF. In DNA form, the CDR3 reads TGTGCCAGCAGTACTGGGACAGGGAAGTTGTCGCCCCTCCACTTT.

This clonotype was seen ten or more times. This chain joins TRBV3-1 and TRBJ2-1, with D possibly being TRBD2 (6 bases). Germline-derived CDR1 and CDR2 are LGHDT and YNNKEL (reference sequence). The V end was cut by 4 bases, the J end by 5 bases, with 15 bases between. The CDR3 covers 15 residues. DNA for the CDR3: TGTGCCAGCAGCCGAAATCCTATAGCGGACAATGAGCAGTTCTTC. Residues: CASSRNPIADNEQFF.

This clonotype was counted many times. V gene TRBV7-3 combines with J gene TRBJ2-1; TRBD2 agrees at 9 bases. Germline-derived CDR1 and CDR2 are SGHTA and FQGTGA. The trim removed 4 bases at V and 2 bases at J, leaving 6 bases unmatched. The CDR3 extends over 16 amino acids. CDR3 sequence (DNA): TGTGCCAGCAGCTCGTTAGCGGGAGCGGCCTACAATGAGCAGTTCTTC. It translates to CASSSLAGAAYNEQFF.